The following is a TCR beta chain sequence with its context. What it binds is not known. These data originate in a study of shared clonotypes between healthy human individuals. Some clones are missing from TCRdb's copy, which holds only in-frame ones; the method was immunoSEQ multiplex PCR. The sample records about 2.4 million clones, 85% to 95% being singletons. General study findings and limits: Sequencing depth was a factor that was expected to affect clonotype sharing among donors. Rarefaction showed that sequencing of sorted subsets was incomplete (despite large depth).

The CDR3 runs to 13 residues. Germline V gene sequence: CDR1 SQVTM, CDR2 ANQGSEA. J gave up 7 bases and V 3 bases, and 5 bases lay outside the gene matches. The gene calls are TRBV29-1 and TRBJ1-1, with 10 bases lining up with TRBD1. Input material: naive CD4+ T cells sorted from blood. As to subset: CD45RA+ positively selected. This clonotype was sampled from a man aged 18-30 years in good health. The CDR3 DNA is TGCAGCGTTGACGACAGGGGGCGTAGTGAAGCTTTCTTT. It translates to CSVDDRGRSEAFF.